The source of this TCR beta chain is a study of T cell responses to AZD1222 COVID-19 vaccine. The CDR3 is made up of 11 amino acids. The V gene's germline CDR1 is DFQATT and CDR2 SNEGSKA (reference sequence). V lost 2 bases and J 8 bases, leaving 9 bases between the germline ends. The protocol was immunoSEQ multiplex PCR, while the TCRdb copy is restricted to in-frame clones and leaves out a portion. Here the sample spans under 200,000 clones, roughly 93% being singletons. As to this clone: Other DNA variants within this sample encode the same CDR3.

Sequencing used peripheral blood, obtained on day 0 of AZD1222 vaccination. The receptor was derived from an adult in good health. V gene TRBV20-1 combines with J gene TRBJ1-2, with no clear D. This CDR3 is CSARTGEGYTF. Written as DNA, the CDR3 is TGCAGTGCTAGAACGGGAGAAGGCTACACCTTC.